A selection of T cell receptor gamma chains follows, all from one sample in a study of Vδ1+ human thymocytes. TCRdb re-processed the multiplex PCR reads via CATT. The profile shows tens of thousands of gamma-chain clones, 20% to 25% of them singletons. Sequencing used Vdelta1+ gamma-delta thymocytes from the thymus. These receptors all stem from a girl in the first two years of life who had congenital heart surgery. Each CDR3 is given with its conserved first and last residue. The order of the fields is J gene, clone size, V gene, CDR3 protein, CDR3 DNA. Rows may omit the clone size; those that give it use once, few, many or a size class.

TRGJ1/TRGJ2,.,TRGV3,CATWDRRLGDYYKKLF,TGTGCCACCTGGGACAGGCGCCTGGGGGATTATTATAAGAAACTCTTT
TRGJ1/TRGJ2,.,TRGV3,CATWVRRHPRPTYYYKKLF,TGTGCCACCTGGGTCAGGCGTCACCCACGCCCCACCTATTATTATAAGAAACTCTTT
TRGJ1/TRGJ2,few,TRGV2,CATWDGSTGYYKKLF,TGTGCCACCTGGGACGGGTCAACGGGGTATTATAAGAAACTCTTT
TRGJ1/TRGJ2,once,TRGV3,CATWDTKNYYKKLF,TGTGCCACCTGGGACACGAAAAATTATTATAAGAAACTCTTT
TRGJP2,.,TRGV9,CALWEDDWIKTF,TGTGCCTTGTGGGAGGATGATTGGATCAAGACGTTT
TRGJ1/TRGJ2,few,TRGV3,CATWDGVKKLF,TGTGCCACCTGGGACGGGGTTAAGAAACTCTTT
TRGJP2,.,TRGV2,CATWDGITGSDWIKTF,TGTGCCACCTGGGACGGAATTACGGGTAGTGATTGGATCAAGACGTTT
TRGJP2,.,TRGV2,CATWDGISSDWIKTF,TGTGCCACCTGGGACGGCATTAGTAGTGATTGGATCAAGACATTT
TRGJ1/TRGJ2,.,TRGV4,CATWEFPAYYKKLF,TGTGCCACCTGGGAGTTCCCGGCTTATTATAAGAAACTCTTT
TRGJP1,few,TRGV2,CATWDRHGWFKIF,TGTGCCACCTGGGACAGGCACGGTTGGTTCAAGATATTT
TRGJP2,.,TRGV8,CATWVRSSDWIKTF,TGTGCCACCTGGGTCCGTAGTAGTGATTGGATCAAGACGTTT
TRGJ1/TRGJ2,medium-sized,TRGV9,CALWEAPYYKKLF,TGTGCCTTGTGGGAGGCCCCTTATTATAAGAAACTCTTT
TRGJ1/TRGJ2,.,TRGV3,CATWDRPLDYYKKLF,TGTGCCACCTGGGACAGGCCCTTGGATTATTATAAGAAACTCTTT
TRGJ1/TRGJ2,.,TRGV2,CATWDPPPYKKLF,TGTGCCACCTGGGACCCCCCTCCATATAAGAAACTCTTT
TRGJ1/TRGJ2,.,TRGV3,CATWDRRTNPLNYYKKLF,TGTGCCACCTGGGACAGGCGAACCAACCCCTTGAATTATTATAAGAAACTCTTT
TRGJ1/TRGJ2,.,TRGV9,CALWEVRPTRYYKKLF,TGTGCCTTGTGGGAGGTGCGGCCCACCCGTTATTATAAGAAACTCTTT
TRGJ1/TRGJ2,few,TRGV3,CATWDTYYYKKLF,TGTGCCACCTGGGACACATATTATTATAAGAAACTCTTT
TRGJP2,few,TRGV9,CALWTLSDWIKTF,TGTGCCTTGTGGACCCTTAGTGATTGGATCAAGACGTTT
TRGJ1/TRGJ2,few,TRGV3,CATWDRPRALKYYKKLF,TGTGCCACCTGGGACAGGCCGCGGGCTCTTAAATATTATAAGAAACTCTTT
TRGJ1/TRGJ2,.,TRGV9,CALWDVLYKKLF,TGTGCCTTGTGGGACGTTCTTTATAAGAAACTCTTT
TRGJ1/TRGJ2,.,TRGV2,CATWDGLESHYKKLF,TGTGCCACCTGGGACGGGCTGGAAAGTCATTATAAGAAACTCTTT
TRGJ1/TRGJ2,few,TRGV4,CATWDGKGYKKLF,TGTGCCACCTGGGATGGGAAAGGGTATAAGAAACTCTTT
TRGJ1/TRGJ2,few,TRGV2,CATWDGLAKLF,TGTGCCACCTGGGACGGGCTGGCGAAACTCTTT
TRGJP,once,TRGV9,CALWEVVESGKKIKVF,TGTGCCTTGTGGGAGGTGGTTGAATCGGGCAAAAAAATCAAGGTATTT
TRGJ1/TRGJ2,.,TRGV8,CATWDKDEKLF,TGTGCCACCTGGGATAAAGACGAGAAACTCTTT
TRGJ1/TRGJ2,.,TRGV9,CALWEAQNSDLLGYKKLF,TGTGCCTTGTGGGAGGCGCAAAATTCCGACCTTCTGGGTTATAAGAAACTCTTT
TRGJ1/TRGJ2,medium-sized,TRGV2,CATWDGRGYKKLF,TGTGCCACCTGGGACGGGCGGGGGTATAAGAAACTCTTT
TRGJ1/TRGJ2,.,TRGV4,CATWDAGDYKKLF,TGTGCCACCTGGGATGCCGGGGATTATAAGAAACTCTTT
TRGJ1/TRGJ2,few,TRGV2,CATWDGLNDYKKLF,TGTGCCACCTGGGACGGTCTCAATGATTATAAGAAACTCTTT